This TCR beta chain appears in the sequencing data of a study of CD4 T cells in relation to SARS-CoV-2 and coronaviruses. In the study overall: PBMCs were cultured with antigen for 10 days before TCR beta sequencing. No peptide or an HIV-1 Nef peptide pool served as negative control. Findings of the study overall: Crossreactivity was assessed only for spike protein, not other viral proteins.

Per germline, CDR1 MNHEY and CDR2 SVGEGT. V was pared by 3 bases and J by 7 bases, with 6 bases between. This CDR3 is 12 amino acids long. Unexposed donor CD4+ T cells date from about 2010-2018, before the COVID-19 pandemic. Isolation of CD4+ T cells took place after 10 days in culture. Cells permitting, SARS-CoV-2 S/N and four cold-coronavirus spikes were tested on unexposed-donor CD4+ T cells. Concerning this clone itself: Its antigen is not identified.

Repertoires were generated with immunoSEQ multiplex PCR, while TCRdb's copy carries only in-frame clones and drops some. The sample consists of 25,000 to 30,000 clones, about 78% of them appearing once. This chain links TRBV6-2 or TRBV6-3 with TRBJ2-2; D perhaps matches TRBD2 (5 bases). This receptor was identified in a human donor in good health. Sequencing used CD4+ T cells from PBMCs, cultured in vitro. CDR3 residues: CASSYSVGELFF. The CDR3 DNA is TGTGCCAGCAGTTATAGCGTCGGGGAGCTGTTTTTT.